This entry features one T cell receptor (beta chain) sequence. The target of this receptor is not known. No much larger clonotype is one base removed from it; base qualities were not supplied. The data stem from a study of blood T cell repertoires in COVID-19 (dated by TCRdb to 2020 to 2021). Some background on the complete study: The collaborator samples originated in the United States, Italy and Spain and spanned the acute and convalescent phases of COVID-19. Subjects who had been exposed to COVID-19, were actively infected with it, or had recovered from it provided the deeply sampled blood TCRbeta repertoires that made up the dataset. A de-identified subject ID, COVID-19 status, age in years and sex were almost always included in the sample metadata. The samples were drawn from the first 160 participants of the ongoing ImmuneRACE study and from 950 to 1,500 subjects provided by 6 global collaborators. Where available, HLA class I and class II types were taken from metadata supplied by the sample provider and were not determined by assay-based typing. The repertoires were made available in a free public database intended to serve as a resource for research on the immune response to SARS-CoV-2. The prospective study material was composed of cDNA or gDNA derived from T cells, B-cell-depleted T cells, or PBMCs. Results the study describes overall, beyond this receptor: The amount of clinical and demographic metadata varied by source and participant and was provided uncurated.

The immunoSEQ Assay, a bias-controlled multiplex PCR, was used to amplify TCRbeta CDR3 regions from genomic DNA. The original methods were these. The number of nucleated cells in each sample was estimated by amplification of reference gene primers within the assay. To quantify the absolute abundance of each unique TCRbeta CDR3 rearrangement, sequence reads were collapsed and filtered. Productive Simpson clonality was computed per sample as the square root of Simpson's diversity index over productive rearrangements. TCRdb obtained this table from immuneACCESS and retained in-frame rearrangements with V and J assigned. These tables miss some clones; where compared with another copy, unresolved V genes account for less than half of the shortfall, and the remainder is unexplained. V and J calls and clone size follow that table, whereas D and trimming were derived from the DNA. A total of thousands of clones appear in this sample, around 80% of them only once. The top ten hold roughly 32% of the sample.

Whole blood was collected in K2EDTA tubes by collaborating institutions according to the institutions' own protocols. For TCRbeta analysis, collaborators shipped samples as frozen whole blood, isolated PBMCs, or DNA extracted from either of those sample types. From the germline V gene, CDR1 is SGHNT and CDR2 is YENEEA. V ends up 5 bases short and J 6 bases short, with an unmatched junction base count of 7. The CDR3 goes from the cysteine to the phenylalanine over 15 residues. Only the CDR3 DNA is retained, 45 bases long and in frame from the first base. Sequenced sample: peripheral blood. This TCR was recovered from a human donor in a cohort sampled during active COVID-19. The V gene is TRBV11-3 and the J gene is TRBJ2-2; the junction holds 9 bases that match TRBD1. The CDR3 region reads CASSATGGAAGELFF. Here is the DNA: TGTGCCAGCAGCGCAACAGGGGGCGCGGCCGGGGAGCTGTTTTTT.